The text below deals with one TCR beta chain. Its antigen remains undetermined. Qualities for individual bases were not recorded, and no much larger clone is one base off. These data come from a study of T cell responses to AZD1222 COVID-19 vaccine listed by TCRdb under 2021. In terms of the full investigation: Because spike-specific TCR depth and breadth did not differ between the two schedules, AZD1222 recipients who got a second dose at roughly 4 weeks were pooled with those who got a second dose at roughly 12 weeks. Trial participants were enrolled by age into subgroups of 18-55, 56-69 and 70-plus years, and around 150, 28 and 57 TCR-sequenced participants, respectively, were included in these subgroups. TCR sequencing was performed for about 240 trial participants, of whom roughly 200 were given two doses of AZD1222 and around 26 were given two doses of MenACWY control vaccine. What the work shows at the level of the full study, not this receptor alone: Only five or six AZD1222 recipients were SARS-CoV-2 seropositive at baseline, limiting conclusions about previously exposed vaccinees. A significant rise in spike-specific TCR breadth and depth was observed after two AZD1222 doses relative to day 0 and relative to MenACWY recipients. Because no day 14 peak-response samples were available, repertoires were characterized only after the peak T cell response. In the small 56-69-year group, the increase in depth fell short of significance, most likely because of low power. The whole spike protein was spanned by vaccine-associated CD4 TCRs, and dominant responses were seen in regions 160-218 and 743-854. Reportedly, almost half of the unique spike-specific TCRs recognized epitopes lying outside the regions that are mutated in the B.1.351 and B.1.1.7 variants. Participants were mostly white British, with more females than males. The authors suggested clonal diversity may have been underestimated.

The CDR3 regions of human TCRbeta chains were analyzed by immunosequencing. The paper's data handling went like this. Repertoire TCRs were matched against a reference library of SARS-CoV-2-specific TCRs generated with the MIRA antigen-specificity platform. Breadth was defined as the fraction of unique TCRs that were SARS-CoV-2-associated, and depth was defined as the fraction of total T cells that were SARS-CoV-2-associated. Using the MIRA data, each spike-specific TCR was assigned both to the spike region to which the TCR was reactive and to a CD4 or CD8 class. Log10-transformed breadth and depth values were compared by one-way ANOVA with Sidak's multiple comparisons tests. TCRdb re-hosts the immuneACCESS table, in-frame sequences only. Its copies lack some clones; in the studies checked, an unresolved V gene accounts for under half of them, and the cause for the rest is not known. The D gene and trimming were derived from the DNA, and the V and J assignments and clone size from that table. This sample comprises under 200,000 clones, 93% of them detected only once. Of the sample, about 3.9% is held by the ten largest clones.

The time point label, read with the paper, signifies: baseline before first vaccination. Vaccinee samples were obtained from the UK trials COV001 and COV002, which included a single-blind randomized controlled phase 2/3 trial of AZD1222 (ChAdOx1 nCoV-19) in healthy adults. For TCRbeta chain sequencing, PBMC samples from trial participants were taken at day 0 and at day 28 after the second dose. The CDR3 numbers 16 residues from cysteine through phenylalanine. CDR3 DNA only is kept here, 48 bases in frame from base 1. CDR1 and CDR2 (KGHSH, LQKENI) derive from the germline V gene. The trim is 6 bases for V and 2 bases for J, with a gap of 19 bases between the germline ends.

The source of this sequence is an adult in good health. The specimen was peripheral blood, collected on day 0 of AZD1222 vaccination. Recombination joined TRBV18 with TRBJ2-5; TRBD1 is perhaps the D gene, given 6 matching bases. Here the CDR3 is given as CASSRPGALHQETQYF. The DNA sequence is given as TGTGCCAGCTCGCGACCAGGGGCGCTTCATCAAGAGACCCAGTACTTC.